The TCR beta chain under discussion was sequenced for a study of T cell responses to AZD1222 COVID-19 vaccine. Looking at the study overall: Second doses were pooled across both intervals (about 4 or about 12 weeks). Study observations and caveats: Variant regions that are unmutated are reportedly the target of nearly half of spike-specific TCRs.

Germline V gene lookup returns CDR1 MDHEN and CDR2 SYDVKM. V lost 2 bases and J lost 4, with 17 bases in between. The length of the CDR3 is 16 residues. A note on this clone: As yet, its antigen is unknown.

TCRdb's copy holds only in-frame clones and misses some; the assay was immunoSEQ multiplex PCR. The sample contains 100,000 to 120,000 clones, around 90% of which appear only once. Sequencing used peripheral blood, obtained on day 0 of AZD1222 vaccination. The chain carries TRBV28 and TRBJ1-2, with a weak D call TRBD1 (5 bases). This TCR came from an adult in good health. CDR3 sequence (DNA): TGTGCCAGCAGTTTACAGGGCGGTGGGCAGACCTATGGCTACACCTTC. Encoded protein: CASSLQGGGQTYGYTF.